One sample yielded the 25 T cell receptor beta chains listed below, sequenced in a study of T cell responses to AZD1222 COVID-19 vaccine. Sequencing was performed with immunoSEQ multiplex PCR; in TCRdb, only in-frame clones are kept and a portion is missing. The repertoire holds approximately 150,000 clones, with around 90% as singletons. The material sequenced was peripheral blood, taken on day 0 of AZD1222 vaccination. The receptor source for this set is an adult in good health.

This rearrangement joins TRBV5-6 to TRBJ2-1; 8 nucleotides align to TRBD2. The germline gives CDR1 SGHDT, CDR2 YYEEEE. Unmatched junction bases numbered 5, after V lost 1 base and J lost 8 bases. The CDR3 has 14 residues. The CDR3 spells CASSLNRREDEQFF. The CDR3 DNA reads TGTGCCAGCAGCTTGAATAGGCGGGAGGATGAGCAGTTCTTC.

The gene calls are TRBV4-1 and TRBJ2-4, with 10 bases identical to TRBD2. Germline V gene sequence: CDR1 MGHRA, CDR2 YSYEKL. J was trimmed by 0 bases and V by 0 bases; bases with no gene match: 11. The CDR3 is made up of 20 amino acids. CDR3: CASSQEGGTSVLLAKNIQYF. CDR3 DNA sequence: TGCGCCAGCAGCCAAGAAGGGGGGACTAGCGTCCTTTTAGCCAAAAACATTCAGTACTTC.

The J gene is TRBJ2-7, the V gene TRBV6-1, with D maybe TRBD2 (5 bases). The CDR3 runs 13 residues. Germline CDR1 is MNHNS and CDR2 is SASEGT. The V end was cut by 3 bases, the J end by 3 bases, with 9 bases between. The CDR3: CASSETTIYEQYF. CDR3 coding DNA: TGTGCCAGCAGTGAGACTACTATCTACGAGCAGTACTTC.

CDR3 residues: CASSFRASRPYEQYF. Here the CDR3 DNA reads TGTGCCAGCAGCTTTCGAGCTAGCCGGCCTTACGAGCAGTACTTC. This chain links TRBV7-8 with TRBJ2-7; perhaps TRBD2 as D (5 bases). V was trimmed by 3 bases and J by 4 bases, leaving 16 bases between them. This CDR3 has 15 residues. CDR1 SGHVS and CDR2 FQNEAQ come from the germline V gene.

The chain combines TRBV6-6 with TRBJ2-2; 7 bases agree with TRBD2. The CDR3 extends over 15 amino acids. After removal of 7 bases from V and 1 base from J, the junction contained 6 bases not matched to a gene. Germline loops: CDR1 MNHNY, CDR2 SVGAGI (reference sequence). The CDR3 region has the DNA TGTGCCAGCACTGGACTAGAAGGGAACACCGGGGAGCTGTTTTTT. This gives the protein CASTGLEGNTGELFF.

J is TRBJ1-2 and V is TRBV6-6; tentative D call: TRBD1 (6 bases). With 0 bases removed from V and 0 bases from J, the gap between germline ends came to 11 bases. The CDR3 contains 16 residues. Per the germline V gene, CDR1 is MNHNY and CDR2 is SVGAGI (reference sequence). The CDR3 region is CASSYSRDTTNYGYTF. CDR3 coding DNA: TGTGCCAGCAGTTACTCAAGGGACACGACTAACTATGGCTACACCTTC.

CDR3 sequence (DNA): TGTGCCAGCAGTTACGGGACAGGGGCAGTTTATGGCTACACCTTC. Its protein is CASSYGTGAVYGYTF. The chain employs TRBV6-5 and TRBJ1-2; TRBD1 matches at 10 bases. CDR3 length: 15 residues. V dropped 2 bases and J dropped 5; count of bases not matched to a gene: 5. The germline gives CDR1 MNHEY, CDR2 SVGAGI.

V usage is TRBV6-5 and J usage is TRBJ2-6; TRBD2 is a possible D gene (5 bases). V gave up 7 bases and J gave up 4 bases, with 11 bases separating them. There are 14 residues in the CDR3. CDR1 is MNHEY and CDR2 is SVGAGI in the germline V gene. CDR3 sequence (DNA): TGTGCCAGCATCCGGGGTACAGGGGCCAACGTCCTGACTTTC. It yields the protein CASIRGTGANVLTF.

The J gene is TRBJ1-2, the V gene TRBV6-4, with D possibly TRBD1 on 6 matching bases. Germline CDR1 MRHNA, CDR2 SNTAGT. Trimming cost V 6 bases and J 8 bases, with 16 bases left between them. The CDR3 is 13 residues long. The CDR3 DNA sequence: TGTGCCAGCAGGGAGCCGGGGGCAGGCGGCTACACCTTC. It yields the protein CASREPGAGGYTF.

J is TRBJ2-7 and V is TRBV7-6; tentatively, D is TRBD1 (6 bases). CDR3 size: 16 residues. V shed 5 bases and J shed 0 bases, with 17 bases lying between them. CDR1 is SGHVS and CDR2 is FNYEAQ in the germline V gene. The CDR3 loop is CASSALGTRGSYEQYF. CDR3 coding DNA: TGTGCCAGCAGCGCACTCGGGACCAGGGGCTCCTACGAGCAGTACTTC.

This clone was seen just once. The chain links TRBV18 to TRBJ1-4; D is ambiguous. The CDR3 totals 14 residues. In germline, CDR1 is KGHSH, CDR2 LQKENI. Trimming took 3 bases from V and 5 from J, leaving 10 bases between them. The DNA of the CDR3 is TGTGCCAGCTCACCGAGGGAAGGGAATGAAAAACTGTTTTTT. It specifies CASSPREGNEKLFF. The full variable domain, completed using reference TRBV18 and TRBJ1-4, is NAGVMQNPRHLVRRRGQEARLRCSPMKGHSHVYWYRQLPEEGLKFMVYLQKENIIDESGMPKERFSAEFPKEGPSILRIQQVVRGDSAAYFCASSPREGNEKLFFGSGTQLSVL.

This rearrangement joins TRBV11-2 to TRBJ2-1, with D tentatively TRBD1 (6 bases). Germline CDR1 is SGHAT and CDR2 is FQNNGV. Trimming left V 4 bases short and J 7 bases short, with 20 bases between. This CDR3 is 16 amino acids long. CDR3 amino acids: CASSSLLGAFRNEQFF. The DNA for the CDR3 is TGTGCCAGCAGCTCCCTTTTGGGGGCCTTTCGAAATGAGCAGTTCTTC.

This chain links TRBV6-5 with TRBJ1-3; TRBD1 matches at 8 bases. Germline V gene sequence: CDR1 MNHEY, CDR2 SVGAGI. The CDR3 covers 16 residues. The trim removed 2 bases at V and 2 bases at J, leaving 5 bases unmatched. This CDR3 reads CASSYDHRGAGNTIYF. Written as DNA, the CDR3 is TGTGCCAGCAGTTACGACCACAGGGGGGCTGGAAACACCATATATTTT.

The J gene is TRBJ1-2, the V gene TRBV28, with D possibly being TRBD1 (5 bases). The CDR3 covers 15 residues. CDR1 is MDHEN, CDR2 SYDVKM, per germline. V dropped 6 bases and J dropped 5 bases, with 19 bases sitting between them. The CDR3: CASRPGGGAKYGYTF. In DNA form, the CDR3 reads TGTGCCAGCAGACCGGGCGGGGGAGCAAAATATGGCTACACCTTC.

V and J are TRBV29-1 and TRBJ2-5, with D tentatively TRBD2 (5 bases). The CDR3 covers 15 residues. V lost 1 base and J lost 1, with 13 bases in between. In germline, CDR1 is SQVTM, CDR2 ANQGSEA. The CDR3 spells CSVEGGFHFQETQYF. The CDR3 bases are TGCAGCGTTGAAGGAGGGTTCCATTTCCAAGAGACCCAGTACTTC.

The chain joins TRBV11-2 to TRBJ2-1, with 7 bases identical to TRBD2. V shed 5 bases and J 4 bases; nucleotides not matched to a gene: 11. CDR1 is SGHAT and CDR2 is FQNNGV in the germline V gene. The CDR3 is made up of 16 amino acids. CDR3 bases: TGTGCCAGCAGCCTTCTGGGAGGGAAGCAGTACAATGAGCAGTTCTTC. Translated: CASSLLGGKQYNEQFF.

J is TRBJ2-5 and V is TRBV4-1; D is undetermined. Germline assignment: CDR1 MGHRA and CDR2 YSYEKL. The CDR3 extends over 16 amino acids. The ends were cut back, 0 bases at V and 5 bases at J, with 16 bases in the middle. CDR3 in amino acids: CASSQEYSQTRETQYF. Here the CDR3 DNA reads TGCGCCAGCAGCCAAGAATATAGCCAAACCCGGGAGACCCAGTACTTC.

This chain joins TRBV14 and TRBJ1-1; the D gene is possibly TRBD1 (5 bases). The CDR3 runs to 16 residues. V lost 0 bases, J lost 5 bases, and 16 bases lay in between. Germline assignment: CDR1 SGHDN and CDR2 FVKESK. CDR3 region: CASSQDLSGLRTEAFF. In nucleotides, the CDR3 is TGTGCCAGCAGCCAAGATTTGTCAGGGTTGAGGACTGAAGCTTTCTTT. Full variable domain (rest looked up from reference TRBV14 and TRBJ1-1): EAGVTQFPSHSVIEKGQTVTLRCDPISGHDNLYWYRRVMGKEIKFLLHFVKESKQDESGMPNNRFLAERTGGTYSTLKVQPAELEDSGVYFCASSQDLSGLRTEAFFGQGTRLTVV.

V is TRBV25-1 and J is TRBJ2-7; 16 positions agree with TRBD2. The V gene's germline CDR1 is MGHDK and CDR2 SYGVNS. This CDR3 has 15 amino acids. V lost 6 bases, J lost 6 bases, and 5 bases stayed unmatched. CDR3: CASRGTSGRVSEQYF. The CDR3 DNA reads TGTGCCAGCAGAGGGACTAGCGGGAGGGTAAGCGAGCAGTACTTC.

The rearrangement links TRBV18 to TRBJ1-2, with 11 bases matching TRBD1. The CDR3 spans 15 residues. With V trimmed by 3 bases and J by 7 bases, 7 bases remained unmatched. Germline CDR1 reads KGHSH; CDR2 reads LQKENI. The CDR3 reads CASSPGQGASFGYTF. In nucleotides, the CDR3 is TGTGCCAGCTCACCCGGACAGGGGGCTTCTTTTGGCTACACCTTC.

The chain couples TRBV6-5 to TRBJ2-2; 10 bases map to TRBD2. Trimming removed 0 bases from V and 7 bases from J; junction bases left unmatched: 5. The length of the CDR3 is 16 residues. Germline V gene lookup returns CDR1 MNHEY and CDR2 SVGAGI. The CDR3 is CASSYSSSGGGGELFF. The CDR3 DNA is TGTGCCAGCAGTTACTCTTCTAGCGGGGGCGGCGGGGAGCTGTTTTTT.

The chain employs TRBV6-1 and TRBJ1-1; D not certain. Germline V gene lookup returns CDR1 MNHNS and CDR2 SASEGT. Trimming pared 3 bases from V and 1 base from J, leaving 6 bases between. The CDR3 runs 13 residues. For the CDR3, the DNA is TGTGCCAGCAGTGACAGGCGGAACACTGAAGCTTTCTTT. Residues: CASSDRRNTEAFF.

The chain combines TRBV15 with TRBJ1-2; 9 positions agree with TRBD1. The CDR3 length is 15 residues. The germline gives CDR1 LNHNV, CDR2 YYDKDF (reference sequence). The junction had 6 bases not matched to a gene; V was cut back by 2 bases and J by 5 bases. DNA for the CDR3: TGTGCCACCAGCAGATGGGGACAGGGCGGGTATGGCTACACCTTC. Translation: CATSRWGQGGYGYTF.

This chain joins TRBV6-1 and TRBJ2-7; D unresolved. This CDR3 has 14 residues. V was clipped by 3 bases and J by 7 bases, with 16 bases between them. The V gene's germline CDR1 is MNHNS and CDR2 SASEGT. CDR3 region: CASSETARKEEQYF. The CDR3 nucleotides are TGTGCCAGCAGTGAGACCGCCAGGAAGGAGGAGCAGTACTTC.

The J gene is TRBJ1-5, the V gene TRBV27; D may be TRBD1 (6 bases). CDR3 length equals 18 residues. V was trimmed by 5 bases and J by 3 bases, leaving 23 bases between them. The germline V gene encodes CDR1 MNHEY and CDR2 SMNVEV (reference sequence). CDR3 residues: CASSPERVTYRDNQPQHF. DNA for the CDR3: TGTGCCAGCAGTCCGGAACGCGTCACTTACAGGGACAATCAGCCCCAGCATTTT.